This entry lists 32 T cell receptor beta chains sequenced from one sample in a study of blood T cell repertoires in COVID-19. TCRdb's table, derived via immunoSEQ multiplex PCR, lists solely in-frame clones and lacks some. The sample lists roughly 240,000 clones; roughly 82% were seen once. The sequenced sample was PBMCs or T cells enriched from blood (not recorded which). These receptors originate from a woman aged 50 to 60 who had recovered from COVID-19.

This clone was counted once. The chain links TRBV5-1 to TRBJ1-1; D perhaps matches TRBD1 (5 bases). Trimming removed 4 bases from V and 0 bases from J, with 13 bases in between. This CDR3 spans 15 amino acids. Germline V CDR1 and CDR2: SGHRS, YFSETQ. In nucleotides, the CDR3 is TGCGCCAGCAGCCTCGGACATAACATGAACACTGAAGCTTTCTTT. It specifies CASSLGHNMNTEAFF.

The chain employs TRBV5-1 and TRBJ2-1, with TRBD2 matching 12 bases. Trimming cost V 4 bases and J 4 bases; bases outside gene matches: 3. Looked up from germline, CDR1 is SGHRS and CDR2 is YFSETQ. The CDR3 runs 15 residues. The CDR3: CASSGGLAGYNEQFF. For the CDR3, the DNA is TGCGCCAGCAGCGGGGGACTAGCGGGTTACAATGAGCAGTTCTTC.

The rearrangement uses TRBV6-5 and TRBJ2-5, with TRBD1 identical over 8 bases. Germline V gives CDR1 MNHEY, CDR2 SVGAGI. CDR3 length: 12 amino acids. The ends lost 4 bases at V and 7 bases at J; junction bases unmatched: 2. As DNA, the CDR3 is TGTGCCAGCAGTTCGACAGGGGTGACCCAGTACTTC. This sequence encodes CASSSTGVTQYF.

The sample holds one count of this clone. The chain employs TRBV2 and TRBJ2-2; 9 bases are shared with TRBD1. Germline values: CDR1 SNHLY, CDR2 FYNNEI. The V and J ends lost 4 bases and 6 bases, in that order; junction bases with no gene match: 9. The CDR3 consists of 16 residues. The CDR3 nucleotides are TGTGCCAGCAGTGCTAGGGACAGGGTAGCGGCCGGGGAGCTGTTTTTT. This encodes CASSARDRVAAGELFF.

The chain links TRBV7-9 to TRBJ2-5; 10 bases agree with TRBD2. The germline CDR1 and CDR2 sequences are SEHNR and FQNEAQ (reference sequence). CDR3 length equals 14 residues. The trim removed 5 bases at V and 5 bases at J, leaving 5 bases unmatched. CDR3 DNA: TGTGCCAGCAGCATGAGCGGGGGGGCGGAGACCCAGTACTTC. This translates into CASSMSGGAETQYF.

The chain uses TRBV7-3 and TRBJ2-1, with a possible D match to TRBD1 (6 bases). Germline CDR1 reads SGHTA; CDR2 reads FQGTGA. The ends were cut back, 4 bases at V and 12 bases at J, with 13 bases in the middle. This CDR3 is built from 12 residues. The CDR3 region has the DNA TGTGCCAGCAGCTCCCAGACAGGCGCGCAGTTCTTC. Its protein is CASSSQTGAQFF.

The chain links TRBV7-2 to TRBJ1-1, with a tentative D call TRBD1 (5 bases). The CDR3 length is 16 residues. The V end lost 2 bases, the J end lost 1 base, and 14 bases lay between the germline ends. Germline V lookup: CDR1 SGHTA, CDR2 FQGNSA. DNA of the CDR3: TGTGCCAGCAGCTTACCTCTTGGGGGGACGAACACTGAAGCTTTCTTT. Residues: CASSLPLGGTNTEAFF.

The chain is built from TRBV6-1 and TRBJ2-1; possibly TRBD2 for D (5 bases). Looked up from germline, CDR1 is MNHNS and CDR2 is SASEGT. The CDR3 has 16 amino acids. The ends were cut back, 2 bases at V and 4 bases at J, with 15 bases in the middle. Here the CDR3 DNA reads TGTGCCAGCAGTGAACATACTAGGTCCTCTTACAATGAGCAGTTCTTC. It specifies CASSEHTRSSYNEQFF.

This clone was counted only a few times. The CDR3 DNA sequence: TGCGCCAGCAGCCAAACAGGGGTGGATGGCTACACCTTC. This sequence encodes CASSQTGVDGYTF. The chain employs TRBV4-1 and TRBJ1-2, with 7 bases matching TRBD1. The CDR3 sequence is 13 residues long. Germline V gene sequence: CDR1 MGHRA, CDR2 YSYEKL. Trimming removed 2 bases from V and 6 bases from J; junction bases left unmatched: 3.

The J gene is TRBJ2-2, the V gene TRBV6-2 or TRBV6-3; 10 nucleotides match TRBD1. J gave up 1 base and V 5 bases, and 7 bases lay outside the gene matches. This CDR3 is 17 amino acids long. Germline assignment: CDR1 MNHEY and CDR2 SVGEGT. CDR3 protein: CASSGSDRGLNTGELFF. DNA of the CDR3: TGTGCCAGCAGTGGGTCCGACAGGGGGCTGAACACCGGGGAGCTGTTTTTT.

Only a few counts were recorded for this clone. This chain connects TRBV5-6 to TRBJ2-1, with 7 nucleotides matching TRBD1. The CDR3 totals 14 residues. V was pared by 2 bases and J by 8 bases, with 7 bases of the junction left unmatched. Germline V gene data show CDR1 as SGHDT and CDR2 as YYEEEE. CDR3 sequence (DNA): TGTGCCAGCAGCTTCTTGACAGGGACGGATGAGCAGTTCTTC. Amino acids: CASSFLTGTDEQFF.

This rearrangement joins TRBV25-1 to TRBJ2-7; tentative D call: TRBD2 (6 bases). The V end lost 1 base, the J end lost 4 bases, and 11 bases lay between the germline ends. CDR1 and CDR2 from the germline V gene are MGHDK and SYGVNS. The length of the CDR3 is 14 residues. CDR3 DNA: TGTGCCAGCAGTGAATCGGGGGTCAGTTACGAGCAGTACTTC. Translating it yields CASSESGVSYEQYF.

The chain combines TRBV30 with TRBJ2-4, with a possible D match to TRBD1 (5 bases). This CDR3 has 14 amino acids. Between the trimmed V and J ends, which lost 3 bases and 0 bases, there was a span of 9 bases. CDR1 GTSNPN and CDR2 SVGIG come from the germline V gene (reference sequence). The chain's CDR3 is CAWSEQVAKNIQYF. CDR3 DNA sequence: TGTGCCTGGAGCGAACAGGTAGCCAAAAACATTCAGTACTTC.

The genes are TRBV29-1 and TRBJ1-1; perhaps TRBD1 as D (5 bases). This CDR3 has 15 residues. In germline, CDR1 is SQVTM, CDR2 ANQGSEA. Trimming cost V 2 bases and J 3 bases, with 16 bases left between them. The CDR3: CSVEIGGIGDTEAFF. The DNA of the CDR3 is TGCAGCGTTGAAATCGGGGGGATTGGAGACACTGAAGCTTTCTTT.

The chain recombines TRBV7-9 with TRBJ1-2; D gene ambiguous. The germline V gene has CDR1 SEHNR and CDR2 FQNEAQ (reference sequence). V lost 5 bases to trimming and J lost 7 bases, with 14 bases between them. The CDR3 contains 13 residues. The CDR3 sequence is CASSDWVRVGYTF. CDR3 nucleotide sequence: TGTGCCAGCAGCGACTGGGTGCGGGTTGGCTACACCTTC.

The chain has TRBV30 and TRBJ1-6; 7 positions agree with TRBD1. V lost 4 bases, J lost 10 bases, and 7 bases stayed unmatched. The CDR3 runs 13 residues. The germline gives CDR1 GTSNPN, CDR2 SVGIG (reference sequence). The CDR3 bases are TGTGCCTGGAACGGACAGGCCCCCTCACCCCTCCACTTT. Translated: CAWNGQAPSPLHF.

The V and J genes are TRBV7-6 and TRBJ2-1, with TRBD2 identical over 10 bases. V was pared by 5 bases and J by 2 bases, with 3 bases of the junction left unmatched. CDR1 is SGHVS and CDR2 is FNYEAQ in the germline V gene. The CDR3 runs to 15 residues. The DNA for the CDR3 is TGTGCCAGCAGCCCCAGCGGGGGGGCCTACAATGAGCAGTTCTTC. Translating gives CASSPSGGAYNEQFF.

This clone was counted between two and nine times. The chain is built from TRBV30 and TRBJ1-2; perhaps TRBD1 as D (6 bases). The CDR3 loop spans 14 amino acids. The V end was cut by 3 bases, the J end by 7 bases, with 18 bases between. CDR1 and CDR2 from the germline V gene are GTSNPN and SVGIG (reference sequence). In DNA form, the CDR3 reads TGTGCCTGGAGCCTTGGTGGGGGGGCGCGTGGCTACACCTTC. Translated, it gives CAWSLGGGARGYTF.

This clone was found once. The chain uses TRBV6-5 and TRBJ1-2, with 9 nucleotides matching TRBD1. The CDR3 runs 14 residues. V dropped 5 bases and J dropped 7; count of bases not matched to a gene: 8. The germline V gene has CDR1 MNHEY and CDR2 SVGAGI. The CDR3 region is CASSRTGALRGYTF. In nucleotides, the CDR3 is TGTGCCAGCAGTCGGACAGGGGCTTTGCGTGGCTACACCTTC.

The gene calls are TRBV10-3 and TRBJ2-7; 14 nucleotides agree with TRBD2. J was trimmed by 3 bases and V by 9 bases; bases with no gene match: 10. The CDR3 loop spans 16 amino acids. From germline, CDR1 is ENHRY and CDR2 SYGVKD. CDR3 loop: CAILGLAGEGGYEQYF. CDR3 coding DNA: TGTGCCATACTGGGACTAGCGGGAGAGGGGGGCTACGAGCAGTACTTC.

This chain links TRBV6-5 with TRBJ2-1; 7 bases agree with TRBD1. The CDR3 is 13 residues long. Germline trimming cut 7 bases from V and 15 bases from J; bases unmatched to any gene: 15. Germline CDR1 is MNHEY and CDR2 is SVGAGI. The CDR3 region is CASIQGAGGSPFF. CDR3 nucleotides: TGTGCCAGCATTCAAGGGGCAGGGGGTTCCCCGTTCTTC.

The rearrangement joins TRBV7-3 to TRBJ2-1, with D possibly being TRBD1 (5 bases). Germline-derived CDR1 and CDR2 are SGHTA and FQGTGA. The CDR3 spans 13 residues. Between the trimmed V and J ends, which lost 5 bases and 7 bases, there was a span of 12 bases. The CDR3 DNA is TGTGCCAGCAGCCCCACCCCAGGGAATGAGCAGTTCTTC. It is translated as CASSPTPGNEQFF.

As DNA, the CDR3 is TGTGCCAGTAGTGCCAGGGGTGGTAATGAAAAACTGTTTTTT. Amino acid sequence: CASSARGGNEKLFF. The chain is built from TRBV19 and TRBJ1-4; possible D gene TRBD1, 6 bases. The V and J ends lost 5 bases and 4 bases respectively, with 11 bases between them. CDR1 and CDR2 from the germline V gene are LNHDA and SQIVND (reference sequence). This CDR3 is 14 amino acids long.

The V call is TRBV3-1 (or the pseudogene TRBV3-2), the J call TRBJ1-2; TRBD1 matches 8 bases. From germline, CDR1 is LGHDT and CDR2 YNNKEL (reference sequence). This CDR3 has 15 amino acids. J lost 4 bases, V lost 4 bases, and 8 bases had no gene match. The CDR3 nucleotides are TGTGCCAGCAGCCCACAGTCAGGGGGCAGCTATGGCTACACCTTC. Its protein is CASSPQSGGSYGYTF.

The CDR3 nucleotides read TGTGCCAGCAGCTTGACAGGGAAGGATTCACCCCTCCACTTT. It codes for CASSLTGKDSPLHF. This chain uses TRBV7-2 with TRBJ1-6, with 7 nucleotides matching TRBD1. This CDR3 is 14 amino acids long. Germline values: CDR1 SGHTA, CDR2 FQGNSA. Unmatched junction bases numbered 4, after V lost 3 bases and J lost 8 bases. Together with reference TRBV7-2 and TRBJ1-6, the CDR3 gives the full variable domain: GAGVSQSPSNKVTEKGKDVELRCDPISGHTALYWYRQSLGQGLEFLIYFQGNSAPDKSGLPSDRFSAERTGGSVSTLTIQRTQQEDSAVYLCASSLTGKDSPLHFGNGTRLTVT.

This sequence joins TRBV2 and TRBJ2-7, with D possibly matching TRBD1 (5 bases). This CDR3 has 15 amino acids. The germline V gene has CDR1 SNHLY and CDR2 FYNNEI. V lost 7 bases to trimming and J lost 1 base, with 17 bases between them. In nucleotides, the CDR3 is TGTGCCAGCACAAATTGGGGCCAGGGATCCTACGAGCAGTACTTC. It encodes CASTNWGQGSYEQYF.

The chain couples TRBV19 to TRBJ1-3; TRBD1 is a possible D gene (5 bases). Germline V gene sequence: CDR1 LNHDA, CDR2 SQIVND (reference sequence). This CDR3 is built from 15 residues. V was shortened by 3 bases and J by 1 base, with 10 bases between the two germline ends. The CDR3 DNA follows: TGTGCCAGTAGTATGGGGCGGGGGTCTGGAAACACCATATATTTT. Translated, it gives CASSMGRGSGNTIYF.

The V call is TRBV27, the J call TRBJ2-1; no clear D. Germline V CDR1 and CDR2: MNHEY, SMNVEV (reference sequence). V gave up 4 bases and J gave up 0 bases, with 10 bases separating them. The CDR3 covers 15 residues. The CDR3 DNA reads as TGTGCCAGCAGTTCGGGTGCTACCTCCTACAATGAGCAGTTCTTC. Translation gives CASSSGATSYNEQFF.

The chain employs TRBV10-3 and TRBJ1-5; 7 bases align to TRBD1. V shed 6 bases and J 5 bases; nucleotides not matched to a gene: 4. CDR1 is ENHRY and CDR2 is SYGVKD in the germline V gene. The CDR3 consists of 13 residues. CDR3 bases: TGTGCCATCAGAGAACAGGGGTATCAGCCCCAGCATTTT. This sequence encodes CAIREQGYQPQHF.

The chain is built from TRBV28 and TRBJ2-5; D perhaps matches TRBD1 (5 bases). The length of the CDR3 is 16 residues. V dropped 3 bases and J dropped 4 bases, with 18 bases sitting between them. Germline V gene lookup returns CDR1 MDHEN and CDR2 SYDVKM. CDR3 sequence: CASSFPKAGQGETQYF. For the CDR3, the DNA is TGTGCCAGCAGTTTCCCTAAGGCAGGGCAAGGAGAGACCCAGTACTTC.

Only a few counts were recorded for this clone. The CDR3 DNA sequence: TGTGCCAGCAGCTTTGGACAGAACACCGGGGAGCTGTTTTTT. Its protein product is CASSFGQNTGELFF. The chain joins TRBV7-2 to TRBJ2-2; D may be TRBD1 (5 bases). Germline lookup yields CDR1 SGHTA and CDR2 FQGNSA. Trimming took off 3 bases at V and 1 base at J, with 6 bases between the two ends. This CDR3 is 14 amino acids long.

The chain links TRBV3-1 (or the pseudogene TRBV3-2) to TRBJ1-1; TRBD1 might be the D (6 bases). Trimming removed 3 bases at V and 4 bases at J, with 21 bases between. The CDR3 totals 17 residues. Germline CDR1 is LGHDT and CDR2 is YNNKEL (reference sequence). The CDR3 coding sequence is TGTGCCAGCAGCCAGTTGGGGACCGGGACACCCTTCACTGAAGCTTTCTTT. Protein product: CASSQLGTGTPFTEAFF.